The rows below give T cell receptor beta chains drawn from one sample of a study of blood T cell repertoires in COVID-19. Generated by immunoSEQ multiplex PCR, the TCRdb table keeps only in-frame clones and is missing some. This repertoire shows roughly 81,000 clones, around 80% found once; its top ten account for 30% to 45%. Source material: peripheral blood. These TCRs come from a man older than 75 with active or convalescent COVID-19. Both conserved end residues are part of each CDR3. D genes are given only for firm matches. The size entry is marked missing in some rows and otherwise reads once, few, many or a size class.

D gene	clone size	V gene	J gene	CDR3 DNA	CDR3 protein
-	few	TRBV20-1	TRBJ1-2	TGCAGTGCTAGTGAGTCAGGGTTTGGATATGGCTACACCTTC	CSASESGFGYGYTF
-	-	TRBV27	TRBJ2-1	TGTGCCAGCAGTTTAGATGGGGCGAGATACTCCTACAATGAGCAGTTCTTC	CASSLDGARYSYNEQFF
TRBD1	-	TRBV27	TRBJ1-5	TGTGCCAGCAGTTCTACCCGACAGGGTGGACAGCCCCAGCATTTT	CASSSTRQGGQPQHF
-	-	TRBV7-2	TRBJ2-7	TGTGCCAGCAGCTTAAGAGTTGAGAGCTCCTACGAGCAGTACTTC	CASSLRVESSYEQYF
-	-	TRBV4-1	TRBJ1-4	TGCGCCAGCGGACACCGGACAACTAATGAAAAACTGTTTTTT	CASGHRTTNEKLFF
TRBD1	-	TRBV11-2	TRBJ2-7	TGTGCCAGCAGTTCGTCCAGGGGGCGCACCTACGAGCAGTACTTC	CASSSSRGRTYEQYF
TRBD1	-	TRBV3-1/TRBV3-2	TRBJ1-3	TGTGCCAGCAGCCAGCGGGACAGACTTAGAAACACCATATATTTT	CASSQRDRLRNTIYF
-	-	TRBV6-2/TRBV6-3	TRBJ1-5	TGTGCCAGCAGTCCCACTGGTCGGGGTGGGAAACGTCAGCCCCAGCATTTT	CASSPTGRGGKRQPQHF
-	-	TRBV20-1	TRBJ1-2	TGCAGTGCTAGTGGGGGGGATAGCTATGGCTACACCTTC	CSASGGDSYGYTF
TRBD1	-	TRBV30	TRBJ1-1	TGTGCCTGGGGGACAGGGGCCAACACTGAAGCTTTCTTT	CAWGTGANTEAFF
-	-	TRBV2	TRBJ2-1	TGTGCCAGCAGTTTGGTCTCCTATAATGAGCAGTTCTTC	CASSLVSYNEQFF
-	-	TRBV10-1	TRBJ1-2	TGCGCCAGCGGCACGCATCGTACCTTC	CASGTHRTF
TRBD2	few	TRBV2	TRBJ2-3	TGTGCCAGCAGTGGCGGGAGAAGCACAGATACGCAGTATTTT	CASSGGRSTDTQYF
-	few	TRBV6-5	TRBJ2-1	TGTGCCAGCAGTTACTCCCCCTCGGGAGTCGAGCAGTTCTTC	CASSYSPSGVEQFF
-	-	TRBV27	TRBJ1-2	TGTGCCAGCAGTTTTAGGGTAGGGAGCTATGGCTACACCTTC	CASSFRVGSYGYTF
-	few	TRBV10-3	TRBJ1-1	TGTGCCATCAGTGAACACAGGAACACTGAAGCTTTCTTT	CAISEHRNTEAFF
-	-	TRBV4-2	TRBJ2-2	TGTGCCAGCAGCCAAGAAACAGCGGGCAACACCGGGGAGCTGTTTTTT	CASSQETAGNTGELFF
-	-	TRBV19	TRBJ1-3	TGTGCCAGTAGTATACAGTTTTCGGGAAACACCATATATTTT	CASSIQFSGNTIYF
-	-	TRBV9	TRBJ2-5	TGTGCCAGCAGCGTAGCCGGAGGGGGCATGGAGACCCAGTACTTC	CASSVAGGGMETQYF
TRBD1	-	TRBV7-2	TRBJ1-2	TGTGCCAGCAGCTTAGTCGGACAGGGAATTAGTGGCTACACCTTC	CASSLVGQGISGYTF
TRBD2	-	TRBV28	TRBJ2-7	TGTGCCAGCAGCCGCGGACTAGCGGTTACCTACGAGCAGTACTTC	CASSRGLAVTYEQYF
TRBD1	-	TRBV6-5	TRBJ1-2	TGTGCCACCCCAGGGACAGGGGCTAACTATGGCTACACCTTC	CATPGTGANYGYTF
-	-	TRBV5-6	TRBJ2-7	TGTGCCAGCAGCTTGGAAGGGGGGGAGTATTACGAGCAGTACTTC	CASSLEGGEYYEQYF
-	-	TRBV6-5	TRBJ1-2	TGTGCCAGCAGTTCCCGGGCCCAGGGCTCGATGGTGGGCTACACCTTC	CASSSRAQGSMVGYTF
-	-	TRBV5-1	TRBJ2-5	TGCGCCAGCAGCTTGGCGGGGAGAGTAGAGACCCAGTACTTC	CASSLAGRVETQYF
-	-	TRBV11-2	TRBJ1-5	TGTGCCAGCAGCTTAGACAGTAGCAATCAGCCCCAGCATTTT	CASSLDSSNQPQHF
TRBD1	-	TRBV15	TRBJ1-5	TGTGCCACCAGCAGGAGGGGGCCAGACTATAGCAATCAGCCCCAGCATTTT	CATSRRGPDYSNQPQHF
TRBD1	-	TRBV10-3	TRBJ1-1	TGTGCCATCAGTGAGAGGGGGCCTGGCGCTGAAGCTTTCTTT	CAISERGPGAEAFF
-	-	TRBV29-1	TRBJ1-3	TGCAGCGTTCCAGGGGCAGGTGGAAACACCATATATTTT	CSVPGAGGNTIYF
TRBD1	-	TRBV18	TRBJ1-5	TGTGCCAGCTCACCCTCAGGGGGGCAAGAACAGCCCCAGCATTTT	CASSPSGGQEQPQHF
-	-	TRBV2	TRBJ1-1	TGTGCCAGCAAAGGACAGCTCGGAGGGAACACTGAAGCTTTCTTT	CASKGQLGGNTEAFF
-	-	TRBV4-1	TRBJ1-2	TGCGCCAGCAGCCACCCTTTGACGGGGGGGAAGGAGGATGGCTACACCTTC	CASSHPLTGGKEDGYTF
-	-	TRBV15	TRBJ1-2	TGTGCCACCAGCAGAGATTCAGGGCACTATGGCTACACCTTC	CATSRDSGHYGYTF
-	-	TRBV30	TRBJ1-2	TGTGCCTGGCTGAATCCGGGAACCGAAGGCTACACCTTC	CAWLNPGTEGYTF
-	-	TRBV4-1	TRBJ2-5	TGCGCCAGCAGCCAAGACAGGCAAGAGACCCAGTACTTC	CASSQDRQETQYF
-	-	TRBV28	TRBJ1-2	TGTGCCATTCCGTCTAAAACAGGGAATGGCTACACCTTC	CAIPSKTGNGYTF
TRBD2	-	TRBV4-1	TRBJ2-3	TGCGCCAGCAGCCAAGAACGGGAGGGCCTATTCGCAGATACGCAGTATTTT	CASSQEREGLFADTQYF
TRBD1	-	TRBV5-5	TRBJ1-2	TGTGCCAGCAGCCTAGACAGGGGTGTGACCGGCTACACCTTC	CASSLDRGVTGYTF
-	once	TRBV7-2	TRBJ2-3	TGTGCCAGCAGCTTGAACAGGGCATCAGATACGCAGTATTTT	CASSLNRASDTQYF
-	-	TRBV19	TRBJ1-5	TGTGCCAGTAGAAACCTGTACCGGAGGGGTATTGGTCAGCCCCAGCATTTT	CASRNLYRRGIGQPQHF
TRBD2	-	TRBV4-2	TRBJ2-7	TGTGCCAGCAGCCAAGGGCGTGCTAGCGGACTTTCCTACGAGCAGTACTTC	CASSQGRASGLSYEQYF
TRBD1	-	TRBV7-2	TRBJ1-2	TGTGCCAGCAGCTTAGCCCCCCGCCAGGGGGCGAACTATGGCTACACCTTC	CASSLAPRQGANYGYTF